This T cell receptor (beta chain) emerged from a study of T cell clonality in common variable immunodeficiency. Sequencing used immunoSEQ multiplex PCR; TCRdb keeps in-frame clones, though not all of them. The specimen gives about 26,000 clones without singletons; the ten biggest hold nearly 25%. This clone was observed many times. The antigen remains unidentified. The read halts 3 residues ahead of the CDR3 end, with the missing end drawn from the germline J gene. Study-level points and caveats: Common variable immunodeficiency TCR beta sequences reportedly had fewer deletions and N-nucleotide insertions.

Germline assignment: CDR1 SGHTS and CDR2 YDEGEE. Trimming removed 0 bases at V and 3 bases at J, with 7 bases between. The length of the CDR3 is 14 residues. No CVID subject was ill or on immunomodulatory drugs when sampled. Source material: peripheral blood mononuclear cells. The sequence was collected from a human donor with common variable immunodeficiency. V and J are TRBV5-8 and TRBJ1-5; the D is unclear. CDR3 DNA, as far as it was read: TGTGCCAGCAGCTTGGAGGTAAACAATCAGCCC. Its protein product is CASSLEVNNQP. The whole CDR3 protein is CASSLEVNNQPQHF.